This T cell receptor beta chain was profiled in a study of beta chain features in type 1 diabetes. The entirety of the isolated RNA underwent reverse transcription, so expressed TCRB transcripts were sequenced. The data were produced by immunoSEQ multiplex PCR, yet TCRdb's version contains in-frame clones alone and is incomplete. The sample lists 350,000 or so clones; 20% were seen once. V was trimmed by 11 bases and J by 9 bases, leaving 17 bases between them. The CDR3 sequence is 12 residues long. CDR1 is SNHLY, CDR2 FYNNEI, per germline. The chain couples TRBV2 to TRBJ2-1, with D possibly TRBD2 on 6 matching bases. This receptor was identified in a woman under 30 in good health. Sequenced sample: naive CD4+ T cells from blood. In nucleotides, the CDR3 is TGTGCCGGACAATACTCTAGCGCTGAGCAGTTCTTC. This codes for CAGQYSSAEQFF.